Below are 22 T cell receptor beta chains sequenced from a single sample in a study of preoperative IRX-2 immunotherapy in early breast cancer. Treatment noted: preoperative locoregional IRX-2 cytokine immunotherapy. The repertoire was sequenced with immunoSEQ multiplex PCR; TCRdb's copy has only in-frame clones and lacks some. This repertoire shows over 55,000 clones, approximately 94% found once; its top ten account for around 1.5%. This material was acquired from a patient treated with IRX-2 immunotherapy. These TCRs come from a human donor with breast cancer.

V and J are TRBV7-3 and TRBJ1-1; 7 bases are a match to TRBD1. This CDR3 has 13 amino acids. Trimming removed 5 bases from V and 4 bases from J; junction bases left unmatched: 4. Germline-derived CDR1 and CDR2 are SGHTA and FQGTGA. The CDR3 is CASSRQGGTEAFF. In nucleotides, the CDR3 is TGTGCCAGCAGCCGACAGGGAGGCACTGAAGCTTTCTTT.

This chain joins TRBV7-2 and TRBJ2-7; D is undetermined. The ends were cut back, 2 bases at V and 6 bases at J, with 17 bases in the middle. CDR1 is SGHTA and CDR2 is FQGNSA in the germline V gene. The CDR3 extends over 15 amino acids. For the CDR3, the DNA is TGTGCCAGCAGCTTAAACCGCGGTGAACTGACCGAGCAGTACTTC. Its protein is CASSLNRGELTEQYF.

The V gene is TRBV6-5, the J gene TRBJ1-3, with D uncertain. Germline V gives CDR1 MNHEY, CDR2 SVGAGI. CDR3 length: 14 amino acids. V was clipped by 5 bases and J by 0 bases, with 8 bases between them. CDR3 sequence (DNA): TGTGCCAGCAGTCTAACTTTCTCTGGAAACACCATATATTTT. It specifies CASSLTFSGNTIYF.

This chain connects TRBV5-1 to TRBJ2-2, with 14 bases that match TRBD2. Trimming cost V 5 bases and J 6 bases; bases outside gene matches: 9. The CDR3 extends over 17 amino acids. Germline V gene lookup returns CDR1 SGHRS and CDR2 YFSETQ. The CDR3 bases are TGCGCCAGCAGTGGGACTAGCGGGAGACGAGGGGCCGGGGAGCTGTTTTTT. Encoded protein: CASSGTSGRRGAGELFF.

This chain links TRBV14 with TRBJ1-1, with TRBD1 matching over 9 bases. The CDR3 is 15 residues long. Germline V CDR1 and CDR2: SGHDN, FVKESK. Trimming cost V 0 bases and J 6 bases; bases outside gene matches: 5. The CDR3: CASSQDPGQGPEAFF. The CDR3 bases are TGTGCCAGCAGCCAAGACCCGGGACAGGGTCCTGAAGCTTTCTTT.

CDR3 amino acids: CASSLTGHTGELFF. DNA of the CDR3: TGTGCCAGCAGCTTGACAGGGCACACCGGGGAGCTGTTTTTT. V gene TRBV5-6 combines with J gene TRBJ2-2; possible D gene TRBD1, 6 bases. The CDR3 is made up of 14 amino acids. Germline lookup yields CDR1 SGHDT and CDR2 YYEEEE. Trimming cost V 1 base and J 3 bases, with 7 bases left between them.

The rearrangement links TRBV5-1 to TRBJ2-3; no clear D gene. V shed 0 bases and J shed 4 bases, with 3 bases lying between them. The CDR3 totals 12 residues. The germline CDR1 and CDR2 sequences are SGHRS and YFSETQ. In DNA, the CDR3 is TGCGCCAGCAGCTTGGTGGCAGATACGCAGTATTTT. This translates into CASSLVADTQYF.

CDR3 sequence reads: CASSRDRGVGGYTF. The CDR3 nucleotides read TGTGCCAGCAGCAGGGACAGGGGGGTAGGAGGCTACACCTTC. V is TRBV5-4 and J is TRBJ1-2; TRBD1 matches at 11 bases. This CDR3 has 14 residues. In germline, CDR1 is SGHNT, CDR2 YYREEE (reference sequence). The J segment lost 8 bases and the V segment lost 4 bases, leaving 7 bases of the junction unmatched.

This clone has only a few counts. V is TRBV7-3 and J is TRBJ2-1; D is tentatively TRBD1 or TRBD2 (5 bases each). V was pared by 5 bases and J by 4 bases, with 21 bases between. The germline V gene has CDR1 SGHTA and CDR2 FQGTGA. There are 17 residues in the CDR3. The CDR3 DNA is TGTGCCAGCAGCCCATCCGGGACCTTCGATGCTTACAATGAGCAGTTCTTC. It encodes CASSPSGTFDAYNEQFF.

J is TRBJ2-5 and V is TRBV6-5; D is ambiguous. CDR3 size: 11 residues. V lost 7 bases and J lost 4, with 7 bases in between. Germline V gene sequence: CDR1 MNHEY, CDR2 SVGAGI. The CDR3 region is CASNSRETQYF. CDR3 sequence (DNA): TGTGCCAGCAATTCCCGAGAGACCCAGTACTTC.

The V call is TRBV9, the J call TRBJ2-2; TRBD2 matches 9 bases. The germline V gene has CDR1 SGDLS and CDR2 YYNGEE. The CDR3 is 14 amino acids. Trimming took 5 bases from V and 3 from J; bases not matched to a gene: 2. The CDR3 coding sequence is TGTGCCAGCAGTCGCGGGGGGGACACCGGGGAGCTGTTTTTT. Its protein product is CASSRGGDTGELFF. The full variable domain, with the rest looked up from reference TRBV9 and TRBJ2-2, is DSGVTQTPKHLITATGQRVTLRCSPRSGDLSVYWYQQSLDQGLQFLIQYYNGEERAKGNILERFSAQQFPDLHSELNLSSLELGDSALYFCASSRGGDTGELFFGEGSRLTVL.

The V gene is TRBV7-9, the J gene TRBJ2-1, with 7 bases matching TRBD2. This CDR3 is built from 15 residues. Trimming took 5 bases from V and 8 from J; bases not matched to a gene: 12. Germline values: CDR1 SEHNR, CDR2 FQNEAQ (reference sequence). The CDR3 loop reads CASSRPPGGGDEQFF. As DNA, the CDR3 is TGTGCCAGCAGCCGCCCCCCGGGGGGTGGCGATGAGCAGTTCTTC.

The chain links TRBV6-6 to TRBJ1-2, with D hard to call. The CDR3 contains 15 residues. Germline CDR1 MNHNY, CDR2 SVGAGI (reference sequence). Trimming removed 8 bases at V and 3 bases at J, with 19 bases between. The DNA of the CDR3 is TGTGCCAGCCTAAGGCGAGACCTGGGCCACTATGGCTACACCTTC. This encodes CASLRRDLGHYGYTF.

J is TRBJ2-3 and V is TRBV5-6, with 9 bases lining up with TRBD1. The ends lost 2 bases at V and 5 bases at J; junction bases unmatched: 15. Germline loops: CDR1 SGHDT, CDR2 YYEEEE. This CDR3 contains 18 residues. The DNA for the CDR3 is TGTGCCAGCAGCTTTGACAGGGGGAGGTCTGTTGGAAGAGATACGCAGTATTTT. Translation gives CASSFDRGRSVGRDTQYF. Combining the CDR3 with reference TRBV5-6 and TRBJ2-3 gives the whole variable domain DAGVTQSPTHLIKTRGQQVTLRCSPKSGHDTVSWYQQALGQGPQFIFQYYEEEERQRGNFPDRFSGHQFPNYSSELNVNALLLGDSALYLCASSFDRGRSVGRDTQYFGPGTRLTVL.

The chain has TRBV15 and TRBJ2-1; no firm D call. There are 13 residues in the CDR3. The germline V gene has CDR1 LNHNV and CDR2 YYDKDF (reference sequence). V was pared by 1 base and J by 9 bases, with 10 bases between. The CDR3 is CATSRARLGEQFF. DNA for the CDR3: TGTGCCACCAGCAGAGCCCGCTTGGGTGAGCAGTTCTTC.

The V and J genes are TRBV7-2 and TRBJ1-3; D remains unclear. CDR3 length: 14 amino acids. CDR1 SGHTA and CDR2 FQGNSA come from the germline V gene. V dropped 4 bases and J dropped 3 bases, with 10 bases sitting between them. CDR3 sequence: CASSSQGVGNTIYF. CDR3 nucleotides: TGTGCCAGCAGCTCGCAAGGTGTTGGAAACACCATATATTTT.

The chain employs TRBV7-8 and TRBJ2-7; 9 nucleotides agree with TRBD2. The CDR3 length is 15 residues. Germline assignment: CDR1 SGHVS and CDR2 FQNEAQ. The V and J ends lost 0 bases and 4 bases, in that order; junction bases with no gene match: 4. The DNA of the CDR3 is TGTGCCAGCAGCTTAGCGGCGGGAGGGGGATACGAGCAGTACTTC. It is translated as CASSLAAGGGYEQYF.

The V call is TRBV2, the J call TRBJ2-5, with 7 positions matching TRBD2. Germline CDR1 SNHLY, CDR2 FYNNEI. This CDR3 has 12 amino acids. J was trimmed by 1 base and V by 10 bases; bases with no gene match: 3. In DNA, the CDR3 is TGTGCCACAGGACTAGTCCAAGAGACCCAGTACTTC. Translated, it gives CATGLVQETQYF.

The genes are TRBV4-2 and TRBJ1-1; no firm D call. Germline assignment: CDR1 LGHNA and CDR2 YNFKEQ. V shed 5 bases and J shed 4 bases, with 11 bases lying between them. CDR3 size: 13 residues. CDR3 amino acids: CASSGRLGTEAFF. The CDR3 DNA follows: TGTGCCAGCAGCGGCAGGTTGGGCACTGAAGCTTTCTTT.

This chain joins TRBV28 and TRBJ2-7, with D possibly being TRBD1 (5 bases). Trimming took off 3 bases at V and 6 bases at J, with 9 bases between the two ends. Germline CDR1 reads MDHEN; CDR2 reads SYDVKM. There are 12 residues in the CDR3. The CDR3 DNA reads as TGTGCCAGCAGTTTTCCAGGGATCGAGCAGTACTTC. It codes for CASSFPGIEQYF.

CDR3 DNA: TGTGCCAGCAGCTTGTTACAGACAGGGCAGGAGACCCAGTACTTC. Its protein product is CASSLLQTGQETQYF. The chain has TRBV5-6 and TRBJ2-5; 7 bases map to TRBD1. CDR1 and CDR2 (germline): SGHDT, YYEEEE. The ends lost 1 base at V and 5 bases at J; junction bases unmatched: 8. There are 15 residues in the CDR3.

The rearrangement uses TRBV7-2 and TRBJ1-5; 9 nucleotides line up with TRBD1. CDR1 is SGHTA and CDR2 is FQGNSA in the germline V gene. Losses at the gene ends were 5 bases for V and 4 bases for J; bases not matched to a gene: 6. The CDR3 loop spans 15 amino acids. In DNA, the CDR3 is TGTGCCAGCAGCACACAGGGGGCTGGGAATCAGCCCCAGCATTTT. It is translated as CASSTQGAGNQPQHF.